This T cell receptor beta chain was identified in a study of shared clonotypes between healthy human individuals. Data came from immunoSEQ multiplex PCR; TCRdb stores just in-frame clones and leaves some out. The sample consists of about 490,000 clones, roughly 80% of them appearing once. The source material was PBMCs. This sequence was found in a middle-aged woman in good health. Some clones in this sample may be carry-over from other donors' samples.

The CDR3: CASSYPPPREQYF. The CDR3 bases are TGTGCCAGCAGCTACCCCCCGCCCAGGGAGCAGTACTTC. The chain carries TRBV7-2 and TRBJ2-7; no definite D call. V lost 4 bases, J lost 7 bases, and 14 bases lay in between. From germline, CDR1 is SGHTA and CDR2 FQGNSA. CDR3 size: 13 residues.